Listed below are T cell receptor beta chains from one sample, sequenced in a study of cytomegalovirus exposure and HLA in healthy donors. Method: immunoSEQ multiplex PCR; TCRdb's copy keeps in-frame clones and lacks some. Of more than 120,000 clones in the sample, 65% to 90% are singletons; the top ten hold under 3%. Sequences were obtained from PBMCs. These receptors were taken from a woman aged 25 to 39 in good health and CMV-seronegative. The CDR3 runs from the conserved cysteine through the conserved F or W. The order of the fields is J gene, clone size, V gene, D gene, CDR3 protein, CDR3 DNA. A D gene is named only where the DNA matches it firmly. Size tells how often a clone was seen (once, few, many) or the class of an expanded clone, and some rows leave it out.

J: TRBJ2-1; size: -; V: TRBV30; D: -; CDR3: CAWSVLLHNEQFF; DNA: TGTGCCTGGAGTGTACTACTACACAATGAGCAGTTCTTC
J: TRBJ1-1; size: few; V: TRBV7-3; D: TRBD1; CDR3: CASSPGQLNTEAFF; DNA: TGTGCCAGCAGCCCGGGACAGTTGAACACTGAAGCTTTCTTT
J: TRBJ1-1; size: few; V: TRBV6-5; D: -; CDR3: CASSYSKGAAEAFF; DNA: TGTGCCAGCAGTTACTCGAAAGGGGCCGCTGAAGCTTTCTTT
J: TRBJ2-7; size: -; V: TRBV5-1; D: -; CDR3: CASSLDGYEQYF; DNA: TGCGCCAGCAGCTTGGACGGTTACGAGCAGTACTTC
J: TRBJ1-2; size: -; V: TRBV5-6; D: -; CDR3: CASSLAGGARCGYTF; DNA: TGTGCCAGCAGCTTGGCGGGGGGCGCAAGGTGCGGCTACACCTTC
J: TRBJ2-1; size: -; V: TRBV2; D: TRBD2; CDR3: CASSGPLAGGNNEQFF; DNA: TGTGCCAGCAGTGGCCCCCTAGCGGGAGGGAACAATGAGCAGTTCTTC
J: TRBJ2-3; size: -; V: TRBV7-2; D: TRBD2; CDR3: CASSLESRGGTDTQYF; DNA: TGTGCCAGCAGCTTAGAGTCTCGGGGGGGCACAGATACGCAGTATTTT
J: TRBJ2-4; size: -; V: TRBV5-4; D: -; CDR3: CASSLGGQGGQNIQYF; DNA: TGTGCCAGCAGCTTGGGTGGACAGGGAGGGCAAAACATTCAGTACTTC
J: TRBJ2-7; size: -; V: TRBV18; D: TRBD1; CDR3: CASSPSRDSSYEQYF; DNA: TGTGCCAGCTCACCATCTCGGGACAGTTCCTACGAGCAGTACTTC
J: TRBJ1-5; size: -; V: TRBV28; D: -; CDR3: CASAGNNQPQHF; DNA: TGTGCCAGTGCAGGGAACAATCAGCCCCAGCATTTT
J: TRBJ1-3; size: -; V: TRBV5-1; D: TRBD1; CDR3: CASSVGQGRNTIYF; DNA: TGCGCCAGCAGCGTGGGACAGGGGAGGAACACCATATATTTT
J: TRBJ1-2; size: -; V: TRBV30; D: TRBD1; CDR3: CAWSPDRGLYGYTF; DNA: TGTGCCTGGAGTCCCGACAGGGGGCTCTATGGCTACACCTTC
J: TRBJ2-2; size: -; V: TRBV19; D: -; CDR3: CASSRTGELFF; DNA: TGTGCCAGTAGTCGGACCGGGGAGCTGTTTTTT
J: TRBJ2-1; size: -; V: TRBV30; D: TRBD2; CDR3: CALPGLGWNEQFF; DNA: TGTGCCCTGCCGGGACTAGGATGGAATGAGCAGTTCTTC
J: TRBJ2-3; size: few; V: TRBV18; D: -; CDR3: CASSPPTATDTQYF; DNA: TGTGCCAGCTCACCACCGACAGCCACAGATACGCAGTATTTT
J: TRBJ1-6; size: -; V: TRBV28; D: -; CDR3: CASSFRQGITPLHF; DNA: TGTGCCAGCAGTTTTAGGCAGGGAATTACACCCCTCCACTTT
J: TRBJ1-4; size: -; V: TRBV30; D: -; CDR3: CAWTGALRRELFF; DNA: TGTGCCTGGACAGGGGCCCTTCGAAGGGAACTGTTTTTT
J: TRBJ2-1; size: few; V: TRBV28; D: TRBD2; CDR3: CASSPPGLVGMSYNEQFF; DNA: TGTGCCAGCAGTCCACCGGGACTAGTAGGGATGAGTTACAATGAGCAGTTCTTC
J: TRBJ1-3; size: -; V: TRBV5-1; D: TRBD1; CDR3: CASSLGQGSSGNTIYF; DNA: TGCGCCAGCAGCCTGGGACAGGGGAGCTCTGGAAACACCATATATTTT
J: TRBJ1-1; size: -; V: TRBV5-8; D: -; CDR3: CASRRSLNTEAFF; DNA: TGTGCCAGCAGGCGGTCCTTGAACACTGAAGCTTTCTTT
J: TRBJ1-5; size: -; V: TRBV2; D: -; CDR3: CASSRMVGAGGNQPQHF; DNA: TGTGCCAGCAGCCGAATGGTGGGGGCTGGGGGCAATCAGCCCCAGCATTTT
J: TRBJ2-2; size: -; V: TRBV5-1; D: -; CDR3: CASSSLGSAGELFF; DNA: TGCGCCAGCAGTTCGCTAGGTAGTGCCGGGGAGCTGTTTTTT
J: TRBJ1-2; size: -; V: TRBV5-1; D: -; CDR3: CASSLAGQAGGYTF; DNA: TGCGCCAGCAGCTTGGCTGGGCAGGCGGGGGGCTACACCTTC
J: TRBJ2-7; size: -; V: TRBV7-9; D: -; CDR3: CASSSLENEQYF; DNA: TGTGCCAGCAGCTCTTTGGAGAACGAGCAGTACTTC
J: TRBJ1-4; size: -; V: TRBV12-5; D: -; CDR3: CASGLNSPNEKLFF; DNA: TGTGCTAGTGGTTTGAACAGCCCGAATGAAAAACTGTTTTTT
J: TRBJ1-3; size: -; V: TRBV2; D: -; CDR3: CASRTGIFSGNTIYF; DNA: TGTGCCAGCAGAACAGGGATCTTCTCTGGAAACACCATATATTTT
J: TRBJ1-1; size: -; V: TRBV10-3; D: TRBD1; CDR3: CAISRDRANTEAFF; DNA: TGTGCCATCAGTCGGGACAGGGCGAACACTGAAGCTTTCTTT
J: TRBJ2-5; size: -; V: TRBV5-1; D: TRBD1; CDR3: CASSSQGDETQYF; DNA: TGCGCCAGCAGCTCACAGGGGGATGAGACCCAGTACTTC
J: TRBJ2-3; size: -; V: TRBV30; D: -; CDR3: CAWSNPLAGWVDTQYF; DNA: TGTGCCTGGAGTAACCCACTGGCGGGGTGGGTGGATACGCAGTATTTT
J: TRBJ2-2; size: -; V: TRBV9; D: -; CDR3: CASSVEGFGELFF; DNA: TGTGCCAGCAGCGTAGAGGGGTTCGGGGAGCTGTTTTTT
J: TRBJ1-1; size: -; V: TRBV19; D: -; CDR3: CASSTQLKGEAFF; DNA: TGTGCCAGTAGTACTCAGCTTAAGGGGGAAGCTTTCTTT
J: TRBJ2-7; size: -; V: TRBV7-2; D: TRBD1; CDR3: CASSLGGLRDRGNEQYF; DNA: TGTGCCAGCAGCTTAGGAGGACTCCGAGACAGGGGAAACGAGCAGTACTTC
J: TRBJ1-1; size: -; V: TRBV7-8; D: TRBD1; CDR3: CASSTQGATGRAFF; DNA: TGTGCCAGCAGCACGCAAGGGGCGACAGGGCGGGCTTTCTTT
J: TRBJ1-1; size: -; V: TRBV7-3; D: -; CDR3: CASRYGTLNTEAFF; DNA: TGTGCCAGCAGATACGGGACATTGAACACTGAAGCTTTCTTT
J: TRBJ2-7; size: once; V: TRBV4-1; D: TRBD1; CDR3: CASSHGTGSSYEQYF; DNA: TGCGCCAGCAGCCATGGGACAGGGAGCTCCTACGAGCAGTACTTC
J: TRBJ2-7; size: -; V: TRBV29-1; D: -; CDR3: CSVEGQAEQYF; DNA: TGCAGCGTTGAAGGACAAGCCGAGCAGTACTTC